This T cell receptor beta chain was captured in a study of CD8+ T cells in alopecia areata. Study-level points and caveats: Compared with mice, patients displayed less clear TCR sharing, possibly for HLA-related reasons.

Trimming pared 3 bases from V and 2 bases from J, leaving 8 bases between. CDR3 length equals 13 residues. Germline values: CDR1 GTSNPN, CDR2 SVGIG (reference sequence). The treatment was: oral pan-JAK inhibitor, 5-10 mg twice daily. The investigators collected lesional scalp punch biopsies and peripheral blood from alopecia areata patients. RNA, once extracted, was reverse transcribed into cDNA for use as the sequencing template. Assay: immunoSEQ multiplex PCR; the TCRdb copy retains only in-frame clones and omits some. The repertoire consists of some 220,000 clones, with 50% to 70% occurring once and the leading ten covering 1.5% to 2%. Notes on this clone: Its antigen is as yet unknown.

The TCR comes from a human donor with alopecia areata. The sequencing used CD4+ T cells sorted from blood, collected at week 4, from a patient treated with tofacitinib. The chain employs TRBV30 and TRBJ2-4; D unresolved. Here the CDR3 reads CAWSPQTKNIQYF. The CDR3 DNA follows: TGTGCCTGGAGCCCACAGACCAAAAACATTCAGTACTTC.